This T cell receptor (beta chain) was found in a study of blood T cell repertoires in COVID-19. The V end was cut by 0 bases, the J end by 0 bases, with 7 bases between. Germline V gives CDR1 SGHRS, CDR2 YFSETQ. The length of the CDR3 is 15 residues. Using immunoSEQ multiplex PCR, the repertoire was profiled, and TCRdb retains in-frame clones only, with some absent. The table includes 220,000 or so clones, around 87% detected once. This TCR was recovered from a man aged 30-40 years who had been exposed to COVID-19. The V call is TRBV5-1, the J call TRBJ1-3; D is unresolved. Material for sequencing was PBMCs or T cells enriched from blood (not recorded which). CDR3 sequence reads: CASSLASSSGNTIYF. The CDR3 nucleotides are TGCGCCAGCAGCTTGGCCTCGAGCTCTGGAAACACCATATATTTT.